This T cell receptor beta chain was documented in a study of T cell repertoires in cytomegalovirus infection. The germline CDR1 and CDR2 sequences are SGHKS and YYEKEE (reference sequence). The CDR3 is 16 residues long. V lost 4 bases and J lost 6, with 21 bases in between. From the reads, TCRdb called clonotypes with MiXCR, one entry per CDR3 protein. The sample lists about 900,000 distinct CDR3 sequences, 31% occurring once. About this clonotype itself: Its specificity is unknown.

The starting material was cultured CD8+ T cells from PBMCs, obtained from culture after CMV antigen stimulation. This receptor was obtained from a human donor in good health (CMV status not recorded). Some clones in this sample may be carry-over from other donors' samples. The gene calls are TRBV5-5 and TRBJ2-3; D is uncertain. The CDR3 protein is CASSADEPMVIDTQYF. The DNA of the CDR3 is TGTGCCAGCAGCGCTGACGAACCCATGGTAATTGATACGCAGTATTTT.